A single sample is the source of the 10 T cell receptor beta chains below, sequenced in a study of shared clonotypes between healthy human individuals. Generated by immunoSEQ multiplex PCR, the TCRdb table keeps only in-frame clones and is missing some. Of 730,000 or so clones listed, about two thirds were seen once; the top ten hold roughly 1.8%. Sequencing used memory CD4+ T cells sorted from blood. The sample's subset: CD45RA-negative fraction. All receptors derive from a woman in her thirties in good health.

The table lists this clone with a few counts. CDR3 DNA: TGTGCCAGCAGCTGGGGGAACACTGAAGCTTTCTTT. It specifies CASSWGNTEAFF. V is TRBV7-9 and J is TRBJ1-1; no reliable D call. CDR1 and CDR2 from the germline V gene are SEHNR and FQNEAQ (reference sequence). Trimming left V 4 bases short and J 1 base short, with 4 bases between. The CDR3 spans 12 residues.

This clone was detected only once. The chain couples TRBV10-3 to TRBJ2-1, with TRBD2 matching over 10 bases. The CDR3 contains 16 residues. Per the germline V gene, CDR1 is ENHRY and CDR2 is SYGVKD. After removal of 6 bases from V and 8 bases from J, the junction contained 13 bases not matched to a gene. Here the CDR3 DNA reads TGTGCCATCAGCCGAACCGCTAGCGGGAGTCTGGATGAGCAGTTCTTC. Its translation is CAISRTASGSLDEQFF.

V gene TRBV6-1 combines with J gene TRBJ2-3, with no clear D. This CDR3 has 16 residues. V shed 2 bases and J shed 0 bases, with 12 bases lying between them. Germline V gene sequence: CDR1 MNHNS, CDR2 SASEGT. In nucleotides, the CDR3 is TGTGCCAGCAGTGAACATGTCGACTCTAGCACAGATACGCAGTATTTT. This codes for CASSEHVDSSTDTQYF.

As regards this clone: This likely stems from a read error, as it lies one base from a far larger clone. Different DNA sequences within this sample yield the same CDR3. J is TRBJ1-1 and V is TRBV11-3, with TRBD1 as a possible D gene (6 bases). The CDR3 loop spans 13 amino acids. CDR1 and CDR2 (germline): SGHNT, YENEEA. V dropped 4 bases and J dropped 3 bases, with 9 bases sitting between them. This CDR3 is CASSSQGDTEAFF. For the CDR3, the DNA is TGTGCCAGCAGCTCACAGGGTGACACTGAAGCTTTCTTT.

This clone was seen once. The chain combines TRBV2 with TRBJ2-7, with TRBD2 identical over 9 bases. J was trimmed by 2 bases and V by 6 bases; bases with no gene match: 8. Germline CDR1 is SNHLY and CDR2 is FYNNEI. CDR3 size: 15 residues. Written as DNA, the CDR3 is TGTGCCAGCAGCATGACTAGCGGTTCCACCTACGAGCAGTACTTC. As protein: CASSMTSGSTYEQYF.

The chain combines TRBV18 with TRBJ2-7; 7 positions agree with TRBD1. The trim removed 6 bases at V and 5 bases at J, leaving 7 bases unmatched. The CDR3 is 13 amino acids. CDR1 is KGHSH and CDR2 is LQKENI in the germline V gene. The CDR3 sequence: CASSVRGLNEQYF. DNA of the CDR3: TGTGCCAGCTCCGTCAGGGGGTTAAACGAGCAGTACTTC.

Of note for this clone: It differs at one base from a far larger clone, so likely a read error. The V call is TRBV1, the J call TRBJ2-5. TRBV1 is annotated as a pseudogene. The CDR3 covers 14 residues. The CDR3 reads CTSSQQEMGETQYF. The CDR3, as DNA: TGCACCAGCAGCCAACAGGAGATGGGAGAGACCCAGTACTTC.

This clone occurred a few times. The chain combines TRBV28 with TRBJ2-2, with D maybe TRBD2 (5 bases). The CDR3 is 17 residues long. Germline V gives CDR1 MDHEN, CDR2 SYDVKM. V was shortened by 7 bases and J by 1 base, with 19 bases between the two germline ends. CDR3: CASIQHKLEVNTGELFF. The DNA for the CDR3 is TGTGCCAGCATTCAACATAAACTAGAAGTGAACACCGGGGAGCTGTTTTTT. The full variable domain, completed using reference TRBV28 and TRBJ2-2, is DVKVTQSSRYLVKRTGEKVFLECVQDMDHENMFWYRQDPGLGLRLIYFSYDVKMKEKGDIPEGYSVSREKKERFSLILESASTNQTSMYLCASIQHKLEVNTGELFFGEGSRLTVL.

This chain connects TRBV6-1 to TRBJ2-3; the D gene is possibly TRBD2 (7 bases). Trimming took 6 bases from V and 0 from J, leaving 13 bases between them. CDR1 MNHNS and CDR2 SASEGT come from the germline V gene. This CDR3 contains 15 residues. CDR3 DNA sequence: TGTGCCAGCAGCCCGAAGGGGGGGAGCACAGATACGCAGTATTTT. It codes for CASSPKGGSTDTQYF.

The rearrangement joins TRBV28 to TRBJ2-2; either TRBD1 or TRBD2 may supply D (6 bases each). The CDR3 is made up of 15 amino acids. V dropped 8 bases and J dropped 7 bases, with 20 bases sitting between them. Germline V gives CDR1 MDHEN, CDR2 SYDVKM. The CDR3 sequence: CASERKRGAHGELFF. The CDR3 DNA sequence: TGTGCCAGCGAGAGGAAAAGGGGGGCACACGGGGAGCTGTTTTTT.